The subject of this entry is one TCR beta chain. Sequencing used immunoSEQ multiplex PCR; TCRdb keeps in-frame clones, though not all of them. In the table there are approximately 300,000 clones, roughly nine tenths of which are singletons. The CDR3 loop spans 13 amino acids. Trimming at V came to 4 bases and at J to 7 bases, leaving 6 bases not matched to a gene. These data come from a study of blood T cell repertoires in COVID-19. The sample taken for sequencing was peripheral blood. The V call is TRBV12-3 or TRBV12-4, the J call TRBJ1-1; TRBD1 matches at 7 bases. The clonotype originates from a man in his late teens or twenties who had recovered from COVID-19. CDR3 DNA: TGTGCCAGCAGTTGGACAGGCCCAAATGAAGCTTTCTTT. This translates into CASSWTGPNEAFF.